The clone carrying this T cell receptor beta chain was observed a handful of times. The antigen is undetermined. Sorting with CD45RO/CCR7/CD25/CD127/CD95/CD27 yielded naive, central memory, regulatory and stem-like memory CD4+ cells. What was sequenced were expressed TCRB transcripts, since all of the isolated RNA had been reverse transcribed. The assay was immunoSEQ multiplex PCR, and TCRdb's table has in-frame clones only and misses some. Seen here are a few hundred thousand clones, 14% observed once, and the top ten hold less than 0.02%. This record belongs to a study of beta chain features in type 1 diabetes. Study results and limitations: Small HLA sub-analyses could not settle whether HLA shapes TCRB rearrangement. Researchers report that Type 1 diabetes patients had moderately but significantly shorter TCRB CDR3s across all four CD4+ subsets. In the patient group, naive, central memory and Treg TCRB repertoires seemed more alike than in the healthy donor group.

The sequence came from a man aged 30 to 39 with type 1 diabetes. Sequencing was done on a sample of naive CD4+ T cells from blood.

Here the CDR3 DNA reads TGTGCCAGCAGGCGAGGGAATGAAAAACTGTTTTTT. It specifies CASRRGNEKLFF. The V call is TRBV28, the J call TRBJ1-4; D remains unclear. The CDR3 is 12 residues long. CDR1 and CDR2 from the germline V gene are MDHEN and SYDVKM. The V and J ends lost 6 bases and 5 bases respectively, with 7 bases between them.